Following are 23 T cell receptor beta chains from one sample sequenced in a study of shared clonotypes between healthy human individuals. TCRdb's copy holds only in-frame clones and misses some; the assay was immunoSEQ multiplex PCR. The table has under 2.5 million clones, roughly 90% seen once. Sequencing input: naive CD4+ T cells from PBMCs. Documented subset: CD45RA+ positively selected. The origin of the receptors is a man between 18 and 29 years old in good health. Some clones in this sample may be carry-over from other donors' samples.

The chain has TRBV7-6 and TRBJ2-1; 7 bases are a match to TRBD1. This CDR3 region has 14 residues. Germline CDR1 SGHVS, CDR2 FNYEAQ. J lost 6 bases, V lost 5 bases, and 7 bases had no gene match. The CDR3 sequence is CASSPGQTINEQFF. CDR3 nucleotide sequence: TGTGCCAGCAGCCCGGGACAGACAATCAATGAGCAGTTCTTC.

V usage is TRBV2 and J usage is TRBJ2-7, with 7 bases aligning to TRBD1. The V segment lost 7 bases and the J segment 7 bases; nucleotides outside the gene matches: 10. CDR1 and CDR2 (germline): SNHLY, FYNNEI. This CDR3 is built from 13 residues. The CDR3 nucleotides are TGTGCCAGCAAACCCGGGACAGTCATTGAGCAGTACTTC. It encodes CASKPGTVIEQYF.

The chain joins TRBV15 to TRBJ2-1; 10 bases map to TRBD2. V was clipped by 4 bases and J by 9 bases; unmatched bases: 6. There are 14 residues in the CDR3. Germline V CDR1 and CDR2: LNHNV, YYDKDF (reference sequence). The CDR3 protein is CATSMSGRAGEQFF. In nucleotides, the CDR3 is TGTGCCACCAGCATGAGCGGGAGGGCCGGTGAGCAGTTCTTC. The entire variable domain, with the rest obtained from reference TRBV15 and TRBJ2-1, is as follows: DAMVIQNPRYQVTQFGKPVTLSCSQTLNHNVMYWYQQKSSQAPKLLFHYYDKDFNNEADTPDNFQSRRPNTSFCFLDIRSPGLGDTAMYLCATSMSGRAGEQFFGPGTRLTVL.

As DNA, the CDR3 is TGTGCCAGCAGCACCGGGGGTCTGGGCCCGGGCCAGCCCCAGCATTTT. It is translated as CASSTGGLGPGQPQHF. The rearrangement joins TRBV7-2 to TRBJ1-5, with a possible D match to TRBD1 (5 bases). V dropped 5 bases and J dropped 7 bases, with 21 bases sitting between them. CDR3 length equals 16 residues. The germline V gene has CDR1 SGHTA and CDR2 FQGNSA. The entire variable domain, with the rest obtained from reference TRBV7-2 and TRBJ1-5, is as follows: GAGVSQSPSNKVTEKGKDVELRCDPISGHTALYWYRQSLGQGLEFLIYFQGNSAPDKSGLPSDRFSAERTGGSVSTLTIQRTQQEDSAVYLCASSTGGLGPGQPQHFGDGTRLSIL.

The gene calls are TRBV9 and TRBJ2-2; a possible D gene is TRBD1 (6 bases). V was pared by 4 bases and J by 1 base, with 14 bases between. The germline V gene encodes CDR1 SGDLS and CDR2 YYNGEE. This CDR3 has 16 residues. CDR3 coding DNA: TGTGCCAGCAGCAGAACCGGGACAATGAACACCGGGGAGCTGTTTTTT. Protein sequence: CASSRTGTMNTGELFF.

The gene calls are TRBV7-3 and TRBJ1-1, with D tentatively TRBD1 (5 bases). Deletions cut 3 bases from V and 1 base from J, with 6 bases between. Germline CDR1 reads SGHTA; CDR2 reads FQGTGA. CDR3 size: 13 residues. The DNA for the CDR3 is TGTGCCAGCAGCTTTACAGGGAACACTGAAGCTTTCTTT. As protein: CASSFTGNTEAFF. Full variable domain (rest looked up from reference TRBV7-3 and TRBJ1-1): GAGVSQTPSNKVTEKGKYVELRCDPISGHTALYWYRQSLGQGPEFLIYFQGTGAADDSGLPNDRFFAVRPEGSVSTLKIQRTERGDSAVYLCASSFTGNTEAFFGQGTRLTVV.

The chain couples TRBV28 to TRBJ2-2; D may correspond to TRBD1 or TRBD2 (5 bases each). The CDR3 length is 17 residues. V gave up 7 bases and J gave up 6 bases, with 24 bases separating them. Germline CDR1 reads MDHEN; CDR2 reads SYDVKM. CDR3 in amino acids: CASTQGGQGGLPGELFF. The DNA for the CDR3 is TGTGCCAGCACCCAGGGCGGGCAGGGCGGCCTGCCCGGGGAGCTGTTTTTT.

This chain links TRBV9 with TRBJ1-2, with D perhaps matching TRBD1 (5 bases). CDR1 and CDR2 (germline): SGDLS, YYNGEE. Trimming removed 3 bases from V and 4 bases from J, with 16 bases in between. The CDR3 is 15 amino acids. CDR3 DNA: TGTGCCAGCAGCGGGGGAGGGGTCCGGGGCTATGGCTACACCTTC. It specifies CASSGGGVRGYGYTF.

The gene calls are TRBV5-1 and TRBJ2-1; a weak D match, TRBD2 (5 bases). The CDR3 has 13 amino acids. Trimming cost V 2 bases and J 7 bases, with 10 bases left between them. The germline V gene encodes CDR1 SGHRS and CDR2 YFSETQ. CDR3 nucleotide sequence: TGCGCCAGCAGCTTCGGCAGGACTAATGAGCAGTTCTTC. Encoded protein: CASSFGRTNEQFF.

There are a few counts of this clone. The chain couples TRBV10-3 to TRBJ1-1; 7 bases are shared with TRBD1. Germline values: CDR1 ENHRY, CDR2 SYGVKD. With 0 bases clipped from V and 5 bases from J, the junction kept 6 bases outside the gene matches. The CDR3 is 15 residues long. CDR3 nucleotides: TGTGCCATCAGTGAGTCCGGACAGGTAGGGACTGAAGCTTTCTTT. Amino acids: CAISESGQVGTEAFF.

V gene TRBV9 combines with J gene TRBJ2-7, with 8 bases aligning to TRBD2. The V gene end was trimmed by 7 bases and the J gene end by 1 base; junction bases not matched to a gene: 10. The CDR3 runs 15 residues. Germline V gene sequence: CDR1 SGDLS, CDR2 YYNGEE. CDR3 residues: CASGPTSGSSYEQYF. The CDR3 DNA is TGTGCCAGCGGCCCAACGAGCGGGAGTTCCTACGAGCAGTACTTC.

The V and J genes are TRBV7-9 and TRBJ2-2, with 9 bases fitting TRBD2. The CDR3 runs to 16 residues. CDR1 is SEHNR and CDR2 is FQNEAQ in the germline V gene (reference sequence). The ends lost 1 base at V and 3 bases at J; junction bases unmatched: 3. The CDR3 loop reads CASSLGAGGDTGELFF. In DNA, the CDR3 is TGTGCCAGCAGCTTAGGAGCGGGAGGTGACACCGGGGAGCTGTTTTTT.

The chain has TRBV5-1 and TRBJ2-5, with 7 bases lining up with TRBD1. CDR3 length: 13 amino acids. Germline loops: CDR1 SGHRS, CDR2 YFSETQ. J lost 13 bases, V lost 0 bases, and 9 bases had no gene match. This CDR3 reads CASSLAEGTDLYF. CDR3 nucleotides: TGCGCCAGCAGCTTGGCCGAAGGGACAGACCTGTACTTC.

V gene TRBV5-1 combines with J gene TRBJ2-3, with 14 bases aligning to TRBD2. CDR1 and CDR2 from the germline V gene are SGHRS and YFSETQ. The CDR3 has 17 residues. Unmatched junction bases numbered 9, after V lost 3 bases and J lost 6 bases. The chain's CDR3 is CASSSKSGTSGSDTQYF. In DNA form, the CDR3 reads TGCGCCAGCAGCTCAAAATCCGGGACTAGCGGGAGTGATACGCAGTATTTT.

The chain combines TRBV6-5 with TRBJ2-7; D is ambiguous. This CDR3 has 13 residues. Germline V lookup: CDR1 MNHEY, CDR2 SVGAGI. V lost 6 bases and J 5 bases, leaving 14 bases between the germline ends. This CDR3 reads CASRRDLRDEQYF. The CDR3, as DNA: TGTGCCAGCAGGCGAGATCTAAGAGACGAGCAGTACTTC.

CDR3 nucleotide sequence: TGTGCCAGCAGCCAACGGACAGGGGGCTACGAGCAGTACTTC. Protein product: CASSQRTGGYEQYF. The chain carries TRBV4-2 and TRBJ2-7, with 10 positions matching TRBD1. The CDR3 extends over 14 amino acids. V lost 2 bases and J lost 3; bases outside the gene matches: 1. Germline V CDR1 and CDR2: LGHNA, YNFKEQ.

The chain links TRBV5-6 to TRBJ1-2, with 8 nucleotides matching TRBD1. With 3 bases clipped from V and 5 bases from J, the junction kept 6 bases outside the gene matches. CDR1 is SGHDT, CDR2 YYEEEE, per germline. The CDR3 runs 14 residues. As DNA, the CDR3 is TGTGCCAGCAGCTACCAGGGGGCCTGGTATGGCTACACCTTC. Protein: CASSYQGAWYGYTF.

The chain couples TRBV11-3 to TRBJ2-3; no reliable D call. CDR1 and CDR2 (germline): SGHNT, YENEEA. CDR3 length equals 12 residues. The ends were cut back, 2 bases at V and 4 bases at J, with 4 bases in the middle. CDR3 amino acids: CASSLHSDTQYF. The DNA of the CDR3 is TGTGCCAGCAGCTTACATTCAGATACGCAGTATTTT.

V and J are TRBV13 and TRBJ2-7, with D tentatively TRBD1 (5 bases). V was cut by 5 bases and J by 3 bases, with 8 bases left in between. Germline lookup yields CDR1 PRHDT and CDR2 FYEKMQ (reference sequence). CDR3 size: 12 residues. The CDR3 sequence: CASSAQGYEQYF. The CDR3 DNA is TGTGCCAGCAGCGCCCAGGGCTACGAGCAGTACTTC.

The chain is built from TRBV21-1 and TRBJ1-4; the table names TRBD1, a call not compared with the DNA. TRBV21-1 counts as a pseudogene. The CDR3 runs to 15 residues. The CDR3 here is CASSSSGVINEKLFF. CDR3 coding DNA: TGTGCCAGCAGCTCCTCAGGGGTAATTAATGAAAAACTGTTTTTT.

The chain employs TRBV27 and TRBJ2-5; 9 bases match TRBD2. The junction had 20 bases not matched to a gene; V was cut back by 5 bases and J by 4 bases. This CDR3 is 19 amino acids long. Germline V gives CDR1 MNHEY, CDR2 SMNVEV (reference sequence). CDR3 coding DNA: TGTGCCAGCAGTCCTAAGGGGGTGAGAGTAGCGGGAGTCCGAGAGACCCAGTACTTC. Translated, it gives CASSPKGVRVAGVRETQYF.

This chain uses TRBV7-9 with TRBJ2-5, with D hard to call. Trimming took off 0 bases at V and 4 bases at J, with 6 bases between the two ends. The CDR3 extends over 13 amino acids. Germline-derived CDR1 and CDR2 are SEHNR and FQNEAQ (reference sequence). The CDR3 here is CASSLASSETQYF. The CDR3 bases are TGTGCCAGCAGCTTAGCTAGTTCAGAGACCCAGTACTTC. The whole variable domain, filled in from reference TRBV7-9 and TRBJ2-5, reads DTGVSQNPRHKITKRGQNVTFRCDPISEHNRLYWYRQTLGQGPEFLTYFQNEAQLEKSRLLSDRFSAERPKGSFSTLEIQRTEQGDSAMYLCASSLASSETQYFGPGTRLLVL.

The sample holds a few counts of this clone. The chain combines TRBV5-1 with TRBJ1-5; the D gene is possibly TRBD1 (6 bases). V shed 4 bases and J shed 4 bases, with 12 bases lying between them. This CDR3 is 14 amino acids long. Germline V CDR1 and CDR2: SGHRS, YFSETQ. The CDR3 DNA sequence: TGCGCCAGCAGCGTACAGGGAACTAATCAGCCCCAGCATTTT. Its protein product is CASSVQGTNQPQHF.